This T cell receptor beta chain comes out of a study of blood T cells in healthy people across ages. Next came a second PCR, run for 7 to 11 cycles, which used a sample-barcoded 5' primer along with a J-beta primer mix. TCRdb ran MiXCR on the 5' RACE reads and lists one entry per CDR3 protein. In the table there are more than 650,000 distinct CDR3 sequences, 20% to 25% of which are singletons. There are a few counts of this clonotype. Russia was home to the donors, healthy Caucasian individuals aged roughly 6 to 95. This clonotype originated in a man aged 65 to 85 in good health. Specimen: blood.

This chain's CDR3 is CASSLDQRAPWGRINQPQHF. In DNA form, the CDR3 reads TGTGCCAGCAGCTTAGATCAAAGGGCCCCGTGGGGGCGGATTAATCAGCCCCAGCATTTT. The J gene is TRBJ1-5, the V gene TRBV11-3, with a tentative D call TRBD1 (6 bases). The V and J ends lost 0 bases and 4 bases respectively, with 25 bases between them. Germline V lookup: CDR1 SGHNT, CDR2 YENEEA. This CDR3 contains 20 residues.